This TCR beta chain emerged from a study of Ad26.COV2.S vaccination and SARS-CoV-2 variants. In the study overall: Donor participated within the Ad26.COV2.S arm of the COV1001 trial. Findings and limits, study-wide: People who got the vaccine or the placebo had similar non-spike TCR breadth.

Only in-frame clones appear in the TCRdb table, and some are missing; sequencing was by immunoSEQ multiplex PCR. Of around 340,000 clones in the sample, approximately 90% were seen once. Specified treatment: around 19 received Ad26.COV2.S at low or high dose, single or two shots; 5 received placebo; per-sample allocation not given. Day 63 after the first injection of vaccine or placebo was the sampling time. Built on an Ad26 vector, the vaccine expressed Wuhan-strain SARS-CoV-2 spike. Details on this clone: Its antigen is not identified. In the same sample, other DNA sequences code for this CDR3.

CDR3 length equals 14 residues. V was pared by 1 base and J by 0 bases, with 7 bases between. Looked up from germline, CDR1 is SGHTA and CDR2 is FQGNSA. The sample in question was peripheral blood, obtained in a trial of Ad26.COV2.S vaccine versus placebo. This rearrangement joins TRBV7-2 to TRBJ2-7; D gene uncertain. The receptor comes from a person aged 18 to 65 who received the Ad26.COV2.S COVID-19 vaccine or a placebo. CDR3 sequence reads: CASSLGQASYEQYF. CDR3 nucleotides: TGTGCCAGCAGCTTAGGACAAGCCTCCTACGAGCAGTACTTC. The variable domain in full, completed from reference TRBV7-2 and TRBJ2-7, reads GAGVSQSPSNKVTEKGKDVELRCDPISGHTALYWYRQSLGQGLEFLIYFQGNSAPDKSGLPSDRFSAERTGGSVSTLTIQRTQQEDSAVYLCASSLGQASYEQYFGPGTRLTVT.